This TCR beta chain stems from a study of CD8+ T cells in alopecia areata. Study-wide background: A regimen of oral tofacitinib, 5 to 10 mg twice daily, was given to treated patients. Severity scores in treated patients reflected the percentage of scalp affected. The study's findings and limits: Mouse data revealed clearer TCR sharing than patient data did, a gap possibly tied to HLA. Lesional scalp, notably in alopecia totalis/universalis, had clonality above that of normal scalp.

This clone was seen more than once but under ten times. Its antigen is not identified. V dropped 2 bases and J dropped 7; count of bases not matched to a gene: 4. Per germline, CDR1 SGDLS and CDR2 YYNGEE. This CDR3 is 13 amino acids long. Treatment of the sample: oral pan-JAK inhibitor, 5-10 mg twice daily. RNA extraction was followed by reverse transcription into cDNA, which acted as the sequencing template. Sequenced by immunoSEQ multiplex PCR; TCRdb stores in-frame clones only, minus some. The table shows about 260,000 clones, with approximately 60% occurring only once. Sequencing was performed on CD4+ T cells sorted from blood, taken around week 54, from a patient treated with tofacitinib. The TCR originated in a human donor with alopecia areata. The J gene is TRBJ2-7, the V gene TRBV9; 9 bases map to TRBD1. The chain's CDR3 is CASSVRTGEEQYF. The CDR3 DNA reads as TGTGCCAGCAGCGTTAGGACAGGGGAAGAGCAGTACTTC. Together with reference TRBV9 and TRBJ2-7, the CDR3 gives the full variable domain: DSGVTQTPKHLITATGQRVTLRCSPRSGDLSVYWYQQSLDQGLQFLIQYYNGEERAKGNILERFSAQQFPDLHSELNLSSLELGDSALYFCASSVRTGEEQYFGPGTRLTVT.